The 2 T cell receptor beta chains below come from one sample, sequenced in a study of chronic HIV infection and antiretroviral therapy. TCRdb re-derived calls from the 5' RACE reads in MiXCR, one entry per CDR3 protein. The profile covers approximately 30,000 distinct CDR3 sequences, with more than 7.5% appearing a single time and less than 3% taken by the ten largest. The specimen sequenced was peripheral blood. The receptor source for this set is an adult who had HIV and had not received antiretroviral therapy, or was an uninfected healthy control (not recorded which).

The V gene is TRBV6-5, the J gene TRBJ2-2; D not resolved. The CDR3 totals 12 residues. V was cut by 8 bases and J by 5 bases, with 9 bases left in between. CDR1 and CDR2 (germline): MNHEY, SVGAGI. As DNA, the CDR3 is TGTGCCAGCGGCACCCAAACCGGGGAGCTGTTTTTT. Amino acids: CASGTQTGELFF.

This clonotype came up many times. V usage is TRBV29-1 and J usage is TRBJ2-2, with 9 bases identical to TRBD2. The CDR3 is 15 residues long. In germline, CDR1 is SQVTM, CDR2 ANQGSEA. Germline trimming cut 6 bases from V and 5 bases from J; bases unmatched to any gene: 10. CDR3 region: CSVRRLAVETGELFF. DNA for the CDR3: TGCAGCGTGCGTAGACTAGCGGTAGAAACCGGGGAGCTGTTTTTT.